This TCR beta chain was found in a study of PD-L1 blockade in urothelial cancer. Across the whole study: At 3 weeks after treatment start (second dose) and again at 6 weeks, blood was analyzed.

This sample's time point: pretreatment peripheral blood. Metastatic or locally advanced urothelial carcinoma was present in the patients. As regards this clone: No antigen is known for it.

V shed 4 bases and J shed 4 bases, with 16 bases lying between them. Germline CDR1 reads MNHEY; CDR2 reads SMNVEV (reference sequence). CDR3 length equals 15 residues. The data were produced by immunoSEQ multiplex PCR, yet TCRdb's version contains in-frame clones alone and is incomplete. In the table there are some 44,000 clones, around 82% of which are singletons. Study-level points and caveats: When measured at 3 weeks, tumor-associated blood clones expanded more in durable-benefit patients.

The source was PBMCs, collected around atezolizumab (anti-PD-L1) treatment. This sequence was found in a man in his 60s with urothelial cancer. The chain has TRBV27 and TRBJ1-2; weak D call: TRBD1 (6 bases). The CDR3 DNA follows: TGTGCCAGCAGTTCAAATTTAAGGGGGAGCTATGGCTACACCTTC. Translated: CASSSNLRGSYGYTF.